The clone carrying this T cell receptor (beta chain) was observed many times. Its target is unknown. This record comes from a study of T cells in Graves' hyperthyroidism and ophthalmopathy. Those patients with uncontrolled infection, other autoimmune disease, pregnancy or lactation were excluded. PBMCs were derived from more than 8 ml fresh peripheral blood. The CDR3 runs to 15 residues. Deletions cut 5 bases from V and 0 bases from J, with 14 bases between. The germline V gene has CDR1 SGHVS and CDR2 FQNEAQ. TCR beta CDR3 regions were amplified from RNA transcripts. First-round RT-PCR with HTBI primers amplified the TCR CDR3 region. TCRdb itself ran the multiplex PCR reads through MiXCR, one entry per CDR3 protein. The data show approximately 600,000 distinct CDR3 sequences, with around 15% seen just once and around 4.1% held by the top ten. Findings and limits, study-wide: From stable hyperthyroidism, ophthalmopathy was separated by a 13 V-J model.

This clonotype was sampled from a woman in her thirties or forties with Graves' ophthalmopathy. The sequenced material came from blood. The chain employs TRBV7-8 and TRBJ2-7; D perhaps matches TRBD1 (5 bases). Here the CDR3 DNA reads TGTGCCAGCAGCAGCCGACAGTTCAGCTCCTACGAGCAGTACTTC. Translated: CASSSRQFSSYEQYF.